This TCR beta chain derives from a study of CD8 T cells in ankylosing spondylitis (dated 2017 in TCRdb). Study-wide context: To find TCR variants linked to disease, the study profiled T cell receptor beta repertoires in ankylosing spondylitis patients and healthy donors. Samples of peripheral blood were taken, and for ankylosing spondylitis patients, synovial fluid was collected as well. The whole study cohort included 85 to 120 healthy donors and 20 to 25 ankylosing spondylitis patients.

On this clonotype itself: Which antigen it targets is not known. Base qualities are not recorded, but no much larger clone differs from it by a single base.

The listed sequencing device is Illumina HiSeq 2500. Quantitative 5'-RACE with molecular barcodes was used to prepare TCR beta libraries. The original pipeline was this. Disease-linked TCR variants were identified with a new computational method built on a probabilistic model of VDJ rearrangement. Using fastp at Q25 and MiXCR, TCRdb reprocessed the public reads and kept productive beta chains. CDR3 protein sequences are deduplicated, and each keeps its most common genes and DNA. TCRdb's processing, not the authors' own work, is the source of the V and J calls. The sample data list more than 250,000 distinct CDR3 sequences, and 9.5% to 13% of these were observed just once. 9.1% of the sample lies in the top ten. The research as a whole found: The disease-linked clones had a CD8+ phenotype and were found at relatively low frequencies in peripheral blood. The disease-linked clones were reported to be significantly enriched in matched synovial fluid samples from ankylosing spondylitis patients. Blood from ankylosing spondylitis patients appeared to be characterized by a TCR beta motif composed of under 10 highly homologous amino acid variants. Some of the motif variants had been reported before in the synovial fluid and blood of reactive arthritis patients, a finding that suggests common disease-initiation mechanisms.

V is reduced by 2 bases and J by 0 bases, leaving a spacing of 3 bases between them. The CDR3 sequence holds 13 residues, the cysteine and phenylalanine included. Kept here is only the CDR3 DNA, which spans 39 bases and is read in frame from base 1. The germline V gene yields LGHNT for CDR1 and FRNRAP for CDR2. The chain is made from TRBV12-5 and TRBJ2-3; the D gene identity is not certain. The TCR sequence derives from a female donor with ankylosing spondylitis or in good health (not recorded which). Material for sequencing was blood, either unsorted or a sorted T cell fraction (not recorded which). CDR3 reads: CASGLFSTDTQYF. The DNA is as follows: TGTGCTAGTGGTTTGTTTAGCACAGATACGCAGTATTTT.